This entry is about one T cell receptor (beta chain). Enrolment of Seattle patients took place during active infection, and they were followed longitudinally. This CDR3 spans 19 amino acids. Germline CDR1 KGHSH, CDR2 LQKENI. Deletions cut 0 bases from V and 3 bases from J, with 21 bases between. The data were taken from a study of blood T cell repertoires in COVID-19. Overall study context: Researchers got acute and convalescent COVID-19 samples from the United States, Italy and Spain.

In the authors' workflow: Amplified reference gene primers provided the basis for estimating nucleated cell counts. Clones were read by immunoSEQ multiplex PCR, and TCRdb kept only the in-frame ones, dropping some. D and trimming come from the DNA, and the V and J calls and clone size come from that table. The sample yields roughly 52,000 clones, roughly four fifths seen once. What was sequenced was peripheral blood. J is TRBJ1-5 and V is TRBV18, with D perhaps matching TRBD1 (6 bases). The sequence was obtained from a man older than 75 with COVID-19, enrolled during active disease. CDR3 bases: TGTGCCAGCTCACCACCCCCGACAGGTCCCGGTTTAGACAATCAGCCCCAGCATTTT. Residues: CASSPPPTGPGLDNQPQHF.